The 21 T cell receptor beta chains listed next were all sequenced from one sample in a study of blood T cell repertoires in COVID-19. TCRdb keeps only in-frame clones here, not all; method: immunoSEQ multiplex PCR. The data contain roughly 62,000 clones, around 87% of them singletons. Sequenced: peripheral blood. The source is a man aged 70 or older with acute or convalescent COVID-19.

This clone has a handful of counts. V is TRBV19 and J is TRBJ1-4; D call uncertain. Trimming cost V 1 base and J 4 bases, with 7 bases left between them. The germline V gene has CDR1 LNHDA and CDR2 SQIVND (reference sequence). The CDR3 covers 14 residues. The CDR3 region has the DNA TGTGCCAGTAGTATAGGGAGCAATAATGAAAAACTGTTTTTT. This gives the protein CASSIGSNNEKLFF. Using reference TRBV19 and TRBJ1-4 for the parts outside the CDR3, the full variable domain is DGGITQSPKYLFRKEGQNVTLSCEQNLNHDAMYWYRQDPGQGLRLIYYSQIVNDFQKGDIAEGYSVSREKKESFPLTVTSAQKNPTAFYLCASSIGSNNEKLFFGSGTQLSVL.

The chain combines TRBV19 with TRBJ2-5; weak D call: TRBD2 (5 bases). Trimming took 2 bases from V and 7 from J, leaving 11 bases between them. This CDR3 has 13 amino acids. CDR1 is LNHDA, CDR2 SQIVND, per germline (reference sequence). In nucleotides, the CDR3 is TGTGCCAGTAGTATACCGGGAAGAGGGACCCAGTACTTC. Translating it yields CASSIPGRGTQYF.

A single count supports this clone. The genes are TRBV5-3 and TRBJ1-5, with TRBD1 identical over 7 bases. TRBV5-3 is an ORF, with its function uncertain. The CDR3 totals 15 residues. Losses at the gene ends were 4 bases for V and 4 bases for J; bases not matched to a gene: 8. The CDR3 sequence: CARSLRQGENQPQHF. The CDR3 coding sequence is TGTGCCAGAAGCCTGAGACAGGGAGAGAATCAGCCCCAGCATTTT.

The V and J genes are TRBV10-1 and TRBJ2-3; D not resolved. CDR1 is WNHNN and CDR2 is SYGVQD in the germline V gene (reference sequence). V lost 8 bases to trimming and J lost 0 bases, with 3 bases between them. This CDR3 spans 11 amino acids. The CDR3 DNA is TGCGCCAGCCGTAGCACAGATACGCAGTATTTT. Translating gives CASRSTDTQYF.

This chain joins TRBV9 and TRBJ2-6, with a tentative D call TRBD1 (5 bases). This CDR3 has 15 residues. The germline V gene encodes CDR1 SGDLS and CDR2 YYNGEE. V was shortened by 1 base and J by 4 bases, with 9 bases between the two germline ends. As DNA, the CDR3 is TGTGCCAGCAGCGTACAGGGTGCAGGGGCCAACGTCCTGACTTTC. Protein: CASSVQGAGANVLTF.

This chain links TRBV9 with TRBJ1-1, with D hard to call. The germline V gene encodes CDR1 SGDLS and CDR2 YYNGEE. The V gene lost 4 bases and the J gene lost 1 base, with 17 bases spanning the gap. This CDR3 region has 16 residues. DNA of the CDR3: TGTGCCAGCAGCTTGGAGTGGAGGGTGGAGAACACTGAAGCTTTCTTT. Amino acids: CASSLEWRVENTEAFF.

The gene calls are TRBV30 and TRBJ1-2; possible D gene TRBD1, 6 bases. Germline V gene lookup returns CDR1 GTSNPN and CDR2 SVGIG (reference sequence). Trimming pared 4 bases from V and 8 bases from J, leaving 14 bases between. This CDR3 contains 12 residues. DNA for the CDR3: TGTGCCTGGAAACAGGGAGAAGGCGGCTACACCTTC. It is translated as CAWKQGEGGYTF.

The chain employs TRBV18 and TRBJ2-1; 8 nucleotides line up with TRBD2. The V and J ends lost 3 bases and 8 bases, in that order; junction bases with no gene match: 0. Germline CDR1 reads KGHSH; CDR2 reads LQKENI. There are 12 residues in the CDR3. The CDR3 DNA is TGTGCCAGCTCACCCGGGGGGGATGAGCAGTTCTTC. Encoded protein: CASSPGGDEQFF.

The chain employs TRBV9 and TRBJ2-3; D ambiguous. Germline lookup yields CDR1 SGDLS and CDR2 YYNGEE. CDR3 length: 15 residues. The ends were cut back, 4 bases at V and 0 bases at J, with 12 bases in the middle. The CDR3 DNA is TGTGCCAGCAGCTCAGAATTATCGAGCACAGATACGCAGTATTTT. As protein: CASSSELSSTDTQYF.

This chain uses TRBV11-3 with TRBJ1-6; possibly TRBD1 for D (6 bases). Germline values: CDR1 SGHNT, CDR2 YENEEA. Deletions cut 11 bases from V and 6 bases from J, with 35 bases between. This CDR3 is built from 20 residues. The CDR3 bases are TGTGCCGGAAAAGAGGGGGTGCCTTGTAGCAGGGTGAAACCTAATTCACCCCTCCACTTT. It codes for CAGKEGVPCSRVKPNSPLHF.

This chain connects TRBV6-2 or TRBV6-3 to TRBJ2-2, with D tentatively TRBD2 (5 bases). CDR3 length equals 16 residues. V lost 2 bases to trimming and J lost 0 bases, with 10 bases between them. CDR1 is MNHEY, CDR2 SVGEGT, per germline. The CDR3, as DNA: TGTGCCAGCAGTTACAGTGGACTCACGAACACCGGGGAGCTGTTTTTT. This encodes CASSYSGLTNTGELFF.

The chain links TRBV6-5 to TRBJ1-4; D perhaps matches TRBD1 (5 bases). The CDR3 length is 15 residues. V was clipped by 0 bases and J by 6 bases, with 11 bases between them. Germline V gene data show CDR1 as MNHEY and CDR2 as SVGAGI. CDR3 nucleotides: TGTGCCAGCAGTTACTCGGAGGGGACTCATGAAAAACTGTTTTTT. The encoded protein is CASSYSEGTHEKLFF.

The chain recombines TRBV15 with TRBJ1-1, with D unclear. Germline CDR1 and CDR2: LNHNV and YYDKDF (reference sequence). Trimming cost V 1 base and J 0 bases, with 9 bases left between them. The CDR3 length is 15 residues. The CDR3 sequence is CATSRGARMNTEAFF. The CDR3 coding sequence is TGTGCCACCAGCAGAGGGGCCAGGATGAACACTGAAGCTTTCTTT.

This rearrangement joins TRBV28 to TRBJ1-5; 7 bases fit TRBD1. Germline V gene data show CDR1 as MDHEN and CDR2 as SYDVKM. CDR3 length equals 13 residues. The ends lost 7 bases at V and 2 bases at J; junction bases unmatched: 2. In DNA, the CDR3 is TGTGCCAGCACTACAGGGGGCAATCAGCCCCAGCATTTT. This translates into CASTTGGNQPQHF.

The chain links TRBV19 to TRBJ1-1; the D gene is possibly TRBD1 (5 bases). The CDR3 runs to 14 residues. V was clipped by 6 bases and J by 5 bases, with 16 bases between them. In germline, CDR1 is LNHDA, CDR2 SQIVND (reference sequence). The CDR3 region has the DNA TGTGCCAGTAGGCTCGGGGGGGTTGGGACTGAAGCTTTCTTT. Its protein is CASRLGGVGTEAFF.

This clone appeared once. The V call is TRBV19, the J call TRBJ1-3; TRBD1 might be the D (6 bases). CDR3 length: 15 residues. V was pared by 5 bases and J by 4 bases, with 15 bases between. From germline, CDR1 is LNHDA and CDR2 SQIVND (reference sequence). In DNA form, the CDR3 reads TGTGCCAGTAGTTCACGTCAGGACAGAGGAAACACCATATATTTT. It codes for CASSSRQDRGNTIYF.

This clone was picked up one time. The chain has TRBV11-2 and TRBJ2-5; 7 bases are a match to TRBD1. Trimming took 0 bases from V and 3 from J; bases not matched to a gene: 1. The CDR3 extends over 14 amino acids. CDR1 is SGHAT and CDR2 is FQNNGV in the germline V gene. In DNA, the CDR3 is TGTGCCAGCAGCTTAGAAACAGGGGAAGAGACCCAGTACTTC. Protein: CASSLETGEETQYF. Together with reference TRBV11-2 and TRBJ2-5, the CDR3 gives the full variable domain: EAGVAQSPRYKIIEKRQSVAFWCNPISGHATLYWYQQILGQGPKLLIQFQNNGVVDDSQLPKDRFSAERLKGVDSTLKIQPAKLEDSAVYLCASSLETGEETQYFGPGTRLLVL.

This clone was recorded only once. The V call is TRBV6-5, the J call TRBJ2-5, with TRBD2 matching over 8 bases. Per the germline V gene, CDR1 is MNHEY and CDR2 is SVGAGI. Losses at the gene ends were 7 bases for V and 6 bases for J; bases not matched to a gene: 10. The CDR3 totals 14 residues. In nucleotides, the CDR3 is TGTGCCAGCACTACCTCGGGGGGGGCGAAGACCCAGTACTTC. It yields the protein CASTTSGGAKTQYF.

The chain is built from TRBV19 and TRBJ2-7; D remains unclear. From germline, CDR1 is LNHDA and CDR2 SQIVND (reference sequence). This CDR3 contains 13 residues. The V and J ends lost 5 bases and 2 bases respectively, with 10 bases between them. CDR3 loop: CASSDRQAYEQYF. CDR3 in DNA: TGTGCCAGTAGTGATCGGCAGGCCTACGAGCAGTACTTC.

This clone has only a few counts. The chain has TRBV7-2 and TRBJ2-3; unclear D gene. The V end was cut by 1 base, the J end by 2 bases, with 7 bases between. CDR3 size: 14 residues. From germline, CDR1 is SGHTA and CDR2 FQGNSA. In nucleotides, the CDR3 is TGTGCCAGCAGCTTAGGTCGGTTCACAGATACGCAGTATTTT. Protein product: CASSLGRFTDTQYF.

CDR3 in DNA: TGTGCCAGTACTCGGACAGGCTCCTACGAGCAGTACTTC. Its protein product is CASTRTGSYEQYF. V usage is TRBV19 and J usage is TRBJ2-7; TRBD1 matches 7 bases. J was trimmed by 0 bases and V by 7 bases; bases with no gene match: 3. This CDR3 contains 13 residues. CDR1 is LNHDA and CDR2 is SQIVND in the germline V gene (reference sequence).